The clone carrying this T cell receptor beta chain was counted only a few times. Its antigen is still unknown. This sample stems from a study of CD8 T cells in ankylosing spondylitis. Germline V lookup: CDR1 SEHNR, CDR2 FQNEAQ (reference sequence). The CDR3 is 13 amino acids. V lost 4 bases, J lost 5 bases, and 4 bases stayed unmatched. Quantitative 5'-RACE with molecular barcodes was used to make the TCR beta libraries. A single record per CDR3 protein comes from TCRdb applying MiXCR to the 5' RACE reads. The data hold 750,000 to 850,000 distinct CDR3 sequences, with 12% observed a single time. Study findings and constraints: Reactive arthritis synovial fluid and blood were previously reported to contain some motif variants. From matched ankylosing spondylitis synovial fluid, disease-linked clones were reportedly recovered at significantly enriched levels. The study identified a TCR beta motif of under ten highly homologous variants that appeared characteristic of ankylosing spondylitis blood. The disease-linked clones had a CD8+ phenotype and low blood frequencies.

The TCR comes from a male donor with ankylosing spondylitis. The sample consisted of blood, either unsorted or a sorted T cell fraction (not recorded which). V usage is TRBV7-9 and J usage is TRBJ2-5; 7 bases fit TRBD2. The CDR3 here is CASSYAGGETQYF. In nucleotides, the CDR3 is TGTGCCAGCAGCTATGCCGGGGGGGAGACCCAGTACTTC.